Listed below are T cell receptor beta chains from one sample, sequenced in a study of blood T cells in healthy people across ages. Using its own MiXCR run on the 5' RACE reads, TCRdb lists one record per CDR3 protein. The sample records some 930,000 distinct CDR3 sequences, roughly 29% being singletons. These data were also reused for a study on T cells of mothers and their children.

Sequencing was done on a sample of blood. Receptors originate from a woman in her forties in good health. The CDR3 runs from the conserved cysteine through the conserved F or W. D genes are given only for firm matches. Only part of the rows carry a size: once, few, many, or a class if the clone is expanded.

d_call: -; j_call: TRBJ2-2; clone_size: -; v_call: TRBV6-2/TRBV6-3; cdr3_nt: TGTGCCAGCCTCGGACATCCGAACACCGGGGAGCTGTTTTTT; cdr3_aa: CASLGHPNTGELFF
d_call: -; j_call: TRBJ1-2; clone_size: few; v_call: TRBV4-1; cdr3_nt: TGCGCCAGCACTCTATTTGGGGGGAGGCAGTCCGAGGCTTATGGCTACACCTTC; cdr3_aa: CASTLFGGRQSEAYGYTF
d_call: TRBD1; j_call: TRBJ2-7; clone_size: -; v_call: TRBV4-3; cdr3_nt: TGCGCCCGCAGCCAACGTGACAGGGCCCACGAGCAGTACTTC; cdr3_aa: CARSQRDRAHEQYF
d_call: -; j_call: TRBJ1-5; clone_size: few; v_call: TRBV29-1; cdr3_nt: TGCAGCGTCGTAATTCAGGGTCGAGGCAATCAGCCCCAGCATTTT; cdr3_aa: CSVVIQGRGNQPQHF
d_call: -; j_call: TRBJ1-5; clone_size: few; v_call: TRBV6-1; cdr3_nt: TGTGCCAGCAGGTGGGACACAAATAGCAATCAGCCCCAGCATTTT; cdr3_aa: CASRWDTNSNQPQHF
d_call: TRBD1; j_call: TRBJ2-7; clone_size: many; v_call: TRBV29-1; cdr3_nt: TGCAGCGTTGTTAAGCTTACAGGGGTGTCGTACGAGCAGTACTTC; cdr3_aa: CSVVKLTGVSYEQYF
d_call: -; j_call: TRBJ2-4; clone_size: few; v_call: TRBV11-2; cdr3_nt: TGTGCCAGCAGCCCCGGGACCGGAACAAACATTCAGTACTTC; cdr3_aa: CASSPGTGTNIQYF
d_call: -; j_call: TRBJ2-1; clone_size: many; v_call: TRBV5-1; cdr3_nt: TGCGCCAGCGGCGAGGGGCAGACTAGAAACAATGAGCAGTTCTTC; cdr3_aa: CASGEGQTRNNEQFF
d_call: -; j_call: TRBJ1-2; clone_size: many; v_call: TRBV9; cdr3_nt: TGTGCCAGCAGCGTAGCTACGGGCAGCCAGTATGGCTACACCTTC; cdr3_aa: CASSVATGSQYGYTF
d_call: -; j_call: TRBJ1-1; clone_size: -; v_call: TRBV6-1; cdr3_nt: TGTGCCAGCAGTCGACGGGACGGTGAGGCTTTCTTT; cdr3_aa: CASSRRDGEAFF
d_call: TRBD1; j_call: TRBJ1-2; clone_size: -; v_call: TRBV12-3/TRBV12-4; cdr3_nt: TGTGCCAGCACCTCAGGGGGCTATGGCTACACCTTC; cdr3_aa: CASTSGGYGYTF
d_call: -; j_call: TRBJ1-6; clone_size: -; v_call: TRBV9; cdr3_nt: TGTGCCAGCAGCCTCGGACTGGATAATTCACCCCTCCACTTT; cdr3_aa: CASSLGLDNSPLHF
d_call: -; j_call: TRBJ2-7; clone_size: -; v_call: TRBV29-1; cdr3_nt: TGCAGCGTTGTCGGAGGGATCTCCTACAATGAGCAGTACTTC; cdr3_aa: CSVVGGISYNEQYF
d_call: -; j_call: TRBJ2-1; clone_size: -; v_call: TRBV7-2; cdr3_nt: TGTGCCGGCAGCTTGGATCTCGAGCAGTTCTTC; cdr3_aa: CAGSLDLEQFF
d_call: -; j_call: TRBJ2-2; clone_size: -; v_call: TRBV6-6; cdr3_nt: TGTGCCAGCAGTCCGGGCGCTGGGACCGGGGAGCTGTTTTTT; cdr3_aa: CASSPGAGTGELFF
d_call: -; j_call: TRBJ2-1; clone_size: many; v_call: TRBV5-1; cdr3_nt: TGCGCCAGCAGCCCCGCGGGACAGAGGTATGAGCAGTTCTTC; cdr3_aa: CASSPAGQRYEQFF
d_call: -; j_call: TRBJ1-5; clone_size: -; v_call: TRBV7-2; cdr3_nt: TGTGCCAGCAGCTTAGCGCTGGCGGGGGGTCAGCCCCAGCATTTT; cdr3_aa: CASSLALAGGQPQHF
d_call: -; j_call: TRBJ1-5; clone_size: few; v_call: TRBV30; cdr3_nt: TGTGCCTGGAGCGCAGTCTCCGGGAATCAGCCCCAGCATTTT; cdr3_aa: CAWSAVSGNQPQHF
d_call: -; j_call: TRBJ2-7; clone_size: many; v_call: TRBV7-9; cdr3_nt: TGTGCCAGCAGCGCCCAGGGAGAGCAGTACTTC; cdr3_aa: CASSAQGEQYF
d_call: -; j_call: TRBJ1-2; clone_size: many; v_call: TRBV15; cdr3_nt: TGTGCCACCAGCAGAGCTAACTATGGCTACACCTTC; cdr3_aa: CATSRANYGYTF
d_call: -; j_call: TRBJ1-2; clone_size: once; v_call: TRBV7-9; cdr3_nt: TGTGCCAGCAGCTTAATAGGCTGGAACTATGGCTACACCTTC; cdr3_aa: CASSLIGWNYGYTF
d_call: -; j_call: TRBJ1-4; clone_size: few; v_call: TRBV29-1; cdr3_nt: TGCAGCGCTCTTCTCTGGGGATCGCGTGAAAAACTGTTTTTT; cdr3_aa: CSALLWGSREKLFF
d_call: TRBD1; j_call: TRBJ1-1; clone_size: few; v_call: TRBV15; cdr3_nt: TGTGCCACCAGCAGAGACCACAGGGGCGAAGCTTTCTTT; cdr3_aa: CATSRDHRGEAFF
d_call: TRBD1; j_call: TRBJ1-6; clone_size: few; v_call: TRBV29-1; cdr3_nt: TGCAGCGCTCAGGGGGACCATGGGTCACCCCTCCACTTT; cdr3_aa: CSAQGDHGSPLHF
d_call: -; j_call: TRBJ2-1; clone_size: many; v_call: TRBV20-1; cdr3_nt: TGCAGTGCTAGAGGGGCCCCCTCCTACAATGAGCAGTTCTTC; cdr3_aa: CSARGAPSYNEQFF
d_call: -; j_call: TRBJ1-2; clone_size: -; v_call: TRBV7-2; cdr3_nt: TGTGCCAGCAGGGATTGGGGTGTGGTCCGTTATGGCTACACCTTC; cdr3_aa: CASRDWGVVRYGYTF
d_call: -; j_call: TRBJ2-1; clone_size: -; v_call: TRBV7-3; cdr3_nt: TGTGCCAGCAGCCCCCTCTCTAGCTCCAATGAGCAGTTCTTC; cdr3_aa: CASSPLSSSNEQFF
d_call: -; j_call: TRBJ1-2; clone_size: few; v_call: TRBV7-9; cdr3_nt: TGTGCCAGCAGCCCCCTACCAGGGTTCGGCTACACCTTC; cdr3_aa: CASSPLPGFGYTF
d_call: TRBD2; j_call: TRBJ2-1; clone_size: -; v_call: TRBV3-1; cdr3_nt: TGTGCCAGCAGCCGGACTAGCGGGGGGGCGATTGAGCAGTTCTTC; cdr3_aa: CASSRTSGGAIEQFF
d_call: TRBD1; j_call: TRBJ1-6; clone_size: few; v_call: TRBV5-1; cdr3_nt: TGCGCCAGCAGCTGGGACAGGGCTGTAGACGGTTCACCCCTCCACTTT; cdr3_aa: CASSWDRAVDGSPLHF
d_call: -; j_call: TRBJ2-7; clone_size: many; v_call: TRBV2; cdr3_nt: TGTGCCAGCAGTTGGACCGACGTCTCCTACGAGCAGTACTTC; cdr3_aa: CASSWTDVSYEQYF